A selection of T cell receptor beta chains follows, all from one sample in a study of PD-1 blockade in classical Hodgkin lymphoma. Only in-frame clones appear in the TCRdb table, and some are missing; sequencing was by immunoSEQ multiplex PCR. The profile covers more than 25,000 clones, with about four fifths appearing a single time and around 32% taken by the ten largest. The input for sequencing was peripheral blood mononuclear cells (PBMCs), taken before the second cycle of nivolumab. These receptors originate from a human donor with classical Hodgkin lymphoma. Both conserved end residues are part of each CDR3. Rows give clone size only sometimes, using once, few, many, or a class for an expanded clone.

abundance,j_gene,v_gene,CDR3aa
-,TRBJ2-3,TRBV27,CASSLVRGRTDTQYF
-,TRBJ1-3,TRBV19,CASSKRGSRTIYF
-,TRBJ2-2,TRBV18,CASSPINDGGELFF
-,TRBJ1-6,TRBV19,CASKDRSSSYNSPLHF
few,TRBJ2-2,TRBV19,CASRGYPNTGELFF
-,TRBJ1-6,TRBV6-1,CASLSQSSYNSPLHF
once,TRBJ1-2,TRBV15,CATSSGGARDYGYTF
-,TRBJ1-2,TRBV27,CASSPRAGGYGYTF
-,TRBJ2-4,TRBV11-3,CASSPDRVQYF
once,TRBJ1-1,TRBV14,CASSLTGGLTEAFF
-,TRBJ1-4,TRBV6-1,CASSRTGLYEKLFF
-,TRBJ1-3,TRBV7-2,CASSLDGSGSGNTIYF
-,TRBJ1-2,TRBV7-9,CASSLALGRGDGYTF
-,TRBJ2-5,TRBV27,CASSRQEQETQYF
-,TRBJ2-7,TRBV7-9,CASSLNSLGEQYF
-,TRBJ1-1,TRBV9,CASSVSRDTEAFF
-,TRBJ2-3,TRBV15,CATSRAPKTSDATDTQYF
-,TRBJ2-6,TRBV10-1,CASRGGREPQGTGPSGANVLTF
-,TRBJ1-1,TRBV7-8,CASSRFEGRETEAFF
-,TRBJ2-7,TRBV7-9,CASSAWDRDLYEQYF
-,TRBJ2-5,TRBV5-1,CASSPGQSTYQETQYF
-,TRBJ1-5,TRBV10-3,CAISDRSGEQPQHF
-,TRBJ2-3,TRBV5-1,CASALPGTDTQYF
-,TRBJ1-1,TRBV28,CASRENTEAFF
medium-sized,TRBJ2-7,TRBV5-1,CASSQGPGHQYEQYF
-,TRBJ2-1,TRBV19,CASGTIEYNEQFF
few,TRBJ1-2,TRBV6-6,CASKPGTGDFYGYTF
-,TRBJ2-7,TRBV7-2,CASGQPYGQYF
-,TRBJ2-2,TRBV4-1,CASSQVHRRDTGELFF
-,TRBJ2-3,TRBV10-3,CAITNGGLAGGEDTQYF
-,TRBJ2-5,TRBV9,CASSVGQDSVTEYF
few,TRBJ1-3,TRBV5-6,CASSLGFLSGNTIYF
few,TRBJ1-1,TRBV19,CASSKGQGTTNTEAFF
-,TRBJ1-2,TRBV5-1,CASSLGTGANLYGYTF
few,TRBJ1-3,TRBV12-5,CASGRGYTIYF
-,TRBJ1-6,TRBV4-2,CASSQVNQGYNSPLHF
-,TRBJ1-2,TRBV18,CASSPSGFKSYTF
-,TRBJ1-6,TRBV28,CASNLRQMSSPLHF
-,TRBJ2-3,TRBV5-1,CASSWVLAGGDTQYF
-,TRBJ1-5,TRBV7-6,CASSLGDRGSQPQHF
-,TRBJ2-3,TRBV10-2,CASSEPSGGRVTQYF
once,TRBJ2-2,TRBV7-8,CASSLDVAGDTGELFF
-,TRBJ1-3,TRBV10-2,CASTPGQGGSGNTIYF
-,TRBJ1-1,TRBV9,CASSHSPIRQGEANEAFF
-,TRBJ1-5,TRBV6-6,CASSRGDRVRNQPQHF
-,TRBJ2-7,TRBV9,CASSVGLGMSEQYF
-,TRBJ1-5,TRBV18,CASSSRGQGRWDQPQHF
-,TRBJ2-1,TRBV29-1,CSGRGDFYNEQFF
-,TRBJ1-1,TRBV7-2,CASSSKEWDTEAFF
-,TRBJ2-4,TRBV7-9,CASSTTGAAKNIQYF